This T cell receptor beta chain is drawn from a study of shared clonotypes between healthy human individuals. The CDR3 loop spans 16 amino acids. Germline CDR1 reads LNHDA; CDR2 reads SQIVND (reference sequence). Trimming removed 8 bases from V and 7 bases from J; junction bases left unmatched: 16. Clones were read by immunoSEQ multiplex PCR, and TCRdb kept only the in-frame ones, dropping some. The sample yields over a million clones, 95% to 99% seen once. The TCR comes from a man aged 25 to 45 in good health. The chain couples TRBV19 to TRBJ2-7; 11 nucleotides match TRBD2. The sequenced material came from naive CD4+ T cells sorted from blood. The subset was: CD45RA+ positively selected. CDR3 sequence (DNA): TGTGCCAGTGGGACACTAGCGGGAGTTTCTACGGGAGAGCAGTACTTC. Translated, it gives CASGTLAGVSTGEQYF.